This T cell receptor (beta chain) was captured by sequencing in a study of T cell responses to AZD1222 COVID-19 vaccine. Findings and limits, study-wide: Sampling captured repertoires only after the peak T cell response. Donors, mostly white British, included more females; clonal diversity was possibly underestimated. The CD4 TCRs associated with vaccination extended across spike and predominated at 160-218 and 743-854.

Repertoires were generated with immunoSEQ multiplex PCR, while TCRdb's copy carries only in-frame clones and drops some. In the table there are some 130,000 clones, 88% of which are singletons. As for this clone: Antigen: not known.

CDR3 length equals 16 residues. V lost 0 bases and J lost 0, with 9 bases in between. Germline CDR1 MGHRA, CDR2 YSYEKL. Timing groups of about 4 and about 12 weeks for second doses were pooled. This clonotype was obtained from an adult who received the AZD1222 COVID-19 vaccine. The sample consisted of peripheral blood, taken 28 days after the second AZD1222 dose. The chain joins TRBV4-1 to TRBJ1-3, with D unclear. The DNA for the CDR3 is TGCGCCAGCAGCCAAGATAAAGGGTTCTCTGGAAACACCATATATTTT. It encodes CASSQDKGFSGNTIYF.